These 24 T cell receptor beta chains were sequenced from one sample in a study of cytomegalovirus exposure and HLA in healthy donors. Both 60 Vbeta primers and 13 Jbeta primers went into the PCR. Data came from immunoSEQ multiplex PCR; TCRdb stores just in-frame clones and leaves some out. This table has 200,000 to 250,000 clones, roughly 83% appearing once. The sequenced material came from PBMCs. These receptors originate from a boy younger than 10 in good health and CMV-seronegative.

The chain links TRBV5-5 to TRBJ1-1; tentative D call: TRBD1 (6 bases). V dropped 4 bases and J dropped 0 bases, with 13 bases sitting between them. Germline V lookup: CDR1 SGHKS, CDR2 YYEKEE (reference sequence). The CDR3 is 15 residues long. CDR3: CASSPLGQMNTEAFF. CDR3 in DNA: TGTGCCAGCAGCCCACTCGGACAGATGAACACTGAAGCTTTCTTT.

The chain couples TRBV6-1 to TRBJ2-3, with 8 bases matching TRBD1. J gave up 9 bases and V 1 base, and 6 bases lay outside the gene matches. This CDR3 has 14 residues. Germline V gene lookup returns CDR1 MNHNS and CDR2 SASEGT. DNA of the CDR3: TGTGCCAGCAGTGAAGGGACAGGGACAAGGACGCAGTATTTT. Amino acid sequence: CASSEGTGTRTQYF.

This clone appeared once. The V call is TRBV5-1, the J call TRBJ2-3; 9 nucleotides line up with TRBD2. This CDR3 is 16 amino acids long. V was clipped by 0 bases and J by 3 bases; unmatched bases: 5. Germline CDR1 is SGHRS and CDR2 is YFSETQ. CDR3 sequence: CASSLDGTSYTDTQYF. The CDR3 DNA sequence: TGCGCCAGCAGCTTGGATGGGACTAGCTATACAGATACGCAGTATTTT.

The CDR3 DNA sequence: TGTGCCAGTAGTCGTTCGGGGGTCACCGGGGAGCTGTTTTTT. Amino acids: CASSRSGVTGELFF. The V gene is TRBV19, the J gene TRBJ2-2; D may be TRBD2 (6 bases). Trimming removed 5 bases at V and 4 bases at J, with 11 bases between. Germline loops: CDR1 LNHDA, CDR2 SQIVND (reference sequence). This CDR3 has 14 amino acids.

The chain carries TRBV5-8 and TRBJ2-3; TRBD1 might be the D (5 bases). This CDR3 has 11 amino acids. The V gene lost 7 bases and the J gene lost 7 bases, with 10 bases spanning the gap. CDR1 is SGHTS, CDR2 YDEGEE, per germline. CDR3 protein: CASVRVNTQYF. The CDR3 DNA reads TGTGCCAGCGTCAGGGTTAATACGCAGTATTTT.

This chain links TRBV11-2 with TRBJ2-7; tentative D call: TRBD2 (5 bases). Germline CDR1 is SGHAT and CDR2 is FQNNGV. V was pared by 8 bases and J by 4 bases, with 9 bases between. The CDR3 sequence is 11 residues long. The CDR3 region has the DNA TGTGCCAGCGCCAGGACTTACGAGCAGTACTTC. This sequence encodes CASARTYEQYF.

The rearrangement links TRBV11-2 to TRBJ2-1, with D perhaps TRBD1 (5 bases). CDR1 is SGHAT, CDR2 FQNNGV, per germline. The CDR3 contains 14 residues. Trimming stripped 2 bases from V and 4 bases from J, with 9 bases between. CDR3 residues: CASSLMTEYNEQFF. CDR3 DNA: TGTGCCAGCAGCTTAATGACAGAGTACAATGAGCAGTTCTTC. Together with reference TRBV11-2 and TRBJ2-1, the CDR3 gives the full variable domain: EAGVAQSPRYKIIEKRQSVAFWCNPISGHATLYWYQQILGQGPKLLIQFQNNGVVDDSQLPKDRFSAERLKGVDSTLKIQPAKLEDSAVYLCASSLMTEYNEQFFGPGTRLTVL.

The genes are TRBV5-1 and TRBJ2-1; D is perhaps TRBD1 (6 bases). This CDR3 has 14 amino acids. Trimming took off 4 bases at V and 6 bases at J, with 14 bases between the two ends. Per germline, CDR1 SGHRS and CDR2 YFSETQ. The CDR3 bases are TGCGCCAGCAGCCAGGACAGCCCTAGCAATGAGCAGTTCTTC. Translation: CASSQDSPSNEQFF.

J is TRBJ1-3 and V is TRBV18; D possibly corresponds to TRBD1 (5 bases). The CDR3 consists of 14 residues. Deletions cut 3 bases from V and 2 bases from J, with 8 bases between. Germline lookup yields CDR1 KGHSH and CDR2 LQKENI. The CDR3 sequence: CASSPGTAGNTIYF. The DNA for the CDR3 is TGTGCCAGCTCACCCGGGACTGCTGGAAACACCATATATTTT.

The V call is TRBV7-3, the J call TRBJ2-7, with a possible D match to TRBD1 (5 bases). The CDR3 has 13 amino acids. Deletions cut 0 bases from V and 3 bases from J, with 6 bases between. Germline CDR1 SGHTA, CDR2 FQGTGA. This CDR3 reads CASSLTRDYEQYF. The CDR3 nucleotides are TGTGCCAGCAGCTTAACCAGGGACTACGAGCAGTACTTC.

The chain couples TRBV12-2 to TRBJ1-3. TRBV12-2 is given as a pseudogene. CDR3 length: 13 residues. The CDR3 loop reads CASRPCTGNTIYF. CDR3 in DNA: TGTGCAAGTCGCCCTTGTACTGGAAACACCATATATTTT.

The count of this clone is one. V and J are TRBV15 and TRBJ1-1; no clear D gene. This CDR3 has 16 amino acids. Germline loops: CDR1 LNHNV, CDR2 YYDKDF (reference sequence). V lost 0 bases and J 3 bases, leaving 14 bases between the germline ends. CDR3 sequence: CATSRERQVEDTEAFF. DNA of the CDR3: TGTGCCACCAGCAGAGAAAGGCAAGTTGAGGACACTGAAGCTTTCTTT.

The chain has TRBV9 and TRBJ1-2; 12 positions agree with TRBD1. This CDR3 comprises 16 residues. The J segment lost 7 bases and the V segment lost 4 bases, leaving 11 bases of the junction unmatched. CDR1 SGDLS and CDR2 YYNGEE come from the germline V gene. The CDR3 sequence is CASSPTSGTGGSGYTF. DNA of the CDR3: TGTGCCAGCAGCCCCACCTCCGGGACAGGGGGCAGTGGCTACACCTTC. Full variable domain (outside the CDR3, taken from reference TRBV9 and TRBJ1-2): DSGVTQTPKHLITATGQRVTLRCSPRSGDLSVYWYQQSLDQGLQFLIQYYNGEERAKGNILERFSAQQFPDLHSELNLSSLELGDSALYFCASSPTSGTGGSGYTFGSGTRLTVV.

This clone appeared once. The chain is built from TRBV2 and TRBJ2-7, with 12 bases lining up with TRBD2. The CDR3 totals 16 residues. Germline assignment: CDR1 SNHLY and CDR2 FYNNEI. V was clipped by 3 bases and J by 0 bases; unmatched bases: 3. This CDR3 is CASSDGTSGFSYEQYF. In nucleotides, the CDR3 is TGTGCCAGCAGTGACGGGACTAGCGGGTTCTCCTACGAGCAGTACTTC.

The chain's CDR3 is CASSLEGTGDEQYF. CDR3 nucleotide sequence: TGTGCCAGCAGCTTAGAAGGGACAGGGGACGAGCAGTACTTC. This chain links TRBV7-2 with TRBJ2-7; 10 bases fit TRBD1. From germline, CDR1 is SGHTA and CDR2 FQGNSA. V lost 1 base and J lost 5; bases outside the gene matches: 2. This CDR3 is 14 amino acids long.

The chain combines TRBV6-5 with TRBJ2-5, with TRBD1 matching over 7 bases. The J call is uncertain, as TRBJ2-7 better fits the DNA end. Looked up from germline, CDR1 is MNHEY and CDR2 is SVGAGI. The CDR3 is 15 amino acids. Here the CDR3 reads CASSFPTGMTYEQYF. The CDR3 nucleotides are TGTGCCAGCAGTTTTCCGACAGGGATGACCTACGAGCAGTACTTC.

This rearrangement joins TRBV19 to TRBJ1-5; D gene uncertain. CDR3 length: 12 residues. Germline CDR1 LNHDA, CDR2 SQIVND (reference sequence). The V end lost 7 bases, the J end lost 4 bases, and 8 bases lay between the germline ends. The CDR3 here is CASNRRNQPQHF. In DNA, the CDR3 is TGTGCCAGTAATCGGAGGAATCAGCCCCAGCATTTT.

The chain links TRBV15 to TRBJ2-1; D is undetermined. Germline V lookup: CDR1 LNHNV, CDR2 YYDKDF (reference sequence). The length of the CDR3 is 12 residues. V was trimmed by 11 bases and J by 4 bases, leaving 12 bases between them. CDR3 DNA sequence: TGTGCCTCCTCTAGACTTTACAATGAGCAGTTCTTC. Protein: CASSRLYNEQFF. Supplemented by reference TRBV15 and TRBJ2-1, the full variable domain reads DAMVIQNPRYQVTQFGKPVTLSCSQTLNHNVMYWYQQKSSQAPKLLFHYYDKDFNNEADTPDNFQSRRPNTSFCFLDIRSPGLGDTAMYLCASSRLYNEQFFGPGTRLTVL.

V gene TRBV6-5 combines with J gene TRBJ2-7, with D tentatively TRBD2 (5 bases). The V end lost 5 bases, the J end lost 3 bases, and 14 bases lay between the germline ends. The CDR3 runs to 14 residues. In germline, CDR1 is MNHEY, CDR2 SVGAGI. The CDR3 DNA reads TGTGCCAGCAGTCCTTCTGGTGGAGGCTACGAGCAGTACTTC. It is translated as CASSPSGGGYEQYF.

This chain connects TRBV7-9 to TRBJ2-3; 11 bases are a match to TRBD2. This CDR3 contains 16 residues. Losses at the gene ends were 4 bases for V and 4 bases for J; bases not matched to a gene: 7. Germline V gene data show CDR1 as SEHNR and CDR2 as FQNEAQ (reference sequence). DNA of the CDR3: TGTGCCAGCAGCTCCGGTGTACTAGCGGGGGCAGATACGCAGTATTTT. Protein product: CASSSGVLAGADTQYF.

This clone was observed a single time. This sequence joins TRBV9 and TRBJ1-2; 9 bases agree with TRBD1. The CDR3 is 15 amino acids. The germline V gene encodes CDR1 SGDLS and CDR2 YYNGEE. Trimming removed 3 bases from V and 3 bases from J; junction bases left unmatched: 6. CDR3 sequence (DNA): TGTGCCAGCAGCGGGGACAGGGTCCACTACTATGGCTACACCTTC. Protein sequence: CASSGDRVHYYGYTF.

The chain carries TRBV30 and TRBJ2-1; 7 bases match TRBD1. The CDR3 totals 15 residues. Germline CDR1 reads GTSNPN; CDR2 reads SVGIG (reference sequence). Unmatched junction bases numbered 5, after V lost 0 bases and J lost 3 bases. CDR3 residues: CAWSVPRGYYNEQFF. CDR3 coding DNA: TGTGCCTGGAGTGTACCCAGGGGGTACTACAATGAGCAGTTCTTC.

The chain couples TRBV19 to TRBJ2-1; TRBD2 matches 14 bases. This CDR3 region has 16 residues. The germline V gene encodes CDR1 LNHDA and CDR2 SQIVND (reference sequence). Trimming took 6 bases from V and 3 from J; bases not matched to a gene: 4. The CDR3 nucleotides read TGTGCCAGTAGGGGACTAGCGGGAGTTATCTACAATGAGCAGTTCTTC. Its translation is CASRGLAGVIYNEQFF.

This chain links TRBV13 with TRBJ2-3, with 9 bases aligning to TRBD2. This CDR3 region has 16 residues. The V and J ends lost 4 bases and 3 bases, in that order; junction bases with no gene match: 8. Germline loops: CDR1 PRHDT, CDR2 FYEKMQ (reference sequence). The DNA of the CDR3 is TGTGCCAGCAGCTATGTAGCGGGAGAAGGAACAGATACGCAGTATTTT. As protein: CASSYVAGEGTDTQYF.